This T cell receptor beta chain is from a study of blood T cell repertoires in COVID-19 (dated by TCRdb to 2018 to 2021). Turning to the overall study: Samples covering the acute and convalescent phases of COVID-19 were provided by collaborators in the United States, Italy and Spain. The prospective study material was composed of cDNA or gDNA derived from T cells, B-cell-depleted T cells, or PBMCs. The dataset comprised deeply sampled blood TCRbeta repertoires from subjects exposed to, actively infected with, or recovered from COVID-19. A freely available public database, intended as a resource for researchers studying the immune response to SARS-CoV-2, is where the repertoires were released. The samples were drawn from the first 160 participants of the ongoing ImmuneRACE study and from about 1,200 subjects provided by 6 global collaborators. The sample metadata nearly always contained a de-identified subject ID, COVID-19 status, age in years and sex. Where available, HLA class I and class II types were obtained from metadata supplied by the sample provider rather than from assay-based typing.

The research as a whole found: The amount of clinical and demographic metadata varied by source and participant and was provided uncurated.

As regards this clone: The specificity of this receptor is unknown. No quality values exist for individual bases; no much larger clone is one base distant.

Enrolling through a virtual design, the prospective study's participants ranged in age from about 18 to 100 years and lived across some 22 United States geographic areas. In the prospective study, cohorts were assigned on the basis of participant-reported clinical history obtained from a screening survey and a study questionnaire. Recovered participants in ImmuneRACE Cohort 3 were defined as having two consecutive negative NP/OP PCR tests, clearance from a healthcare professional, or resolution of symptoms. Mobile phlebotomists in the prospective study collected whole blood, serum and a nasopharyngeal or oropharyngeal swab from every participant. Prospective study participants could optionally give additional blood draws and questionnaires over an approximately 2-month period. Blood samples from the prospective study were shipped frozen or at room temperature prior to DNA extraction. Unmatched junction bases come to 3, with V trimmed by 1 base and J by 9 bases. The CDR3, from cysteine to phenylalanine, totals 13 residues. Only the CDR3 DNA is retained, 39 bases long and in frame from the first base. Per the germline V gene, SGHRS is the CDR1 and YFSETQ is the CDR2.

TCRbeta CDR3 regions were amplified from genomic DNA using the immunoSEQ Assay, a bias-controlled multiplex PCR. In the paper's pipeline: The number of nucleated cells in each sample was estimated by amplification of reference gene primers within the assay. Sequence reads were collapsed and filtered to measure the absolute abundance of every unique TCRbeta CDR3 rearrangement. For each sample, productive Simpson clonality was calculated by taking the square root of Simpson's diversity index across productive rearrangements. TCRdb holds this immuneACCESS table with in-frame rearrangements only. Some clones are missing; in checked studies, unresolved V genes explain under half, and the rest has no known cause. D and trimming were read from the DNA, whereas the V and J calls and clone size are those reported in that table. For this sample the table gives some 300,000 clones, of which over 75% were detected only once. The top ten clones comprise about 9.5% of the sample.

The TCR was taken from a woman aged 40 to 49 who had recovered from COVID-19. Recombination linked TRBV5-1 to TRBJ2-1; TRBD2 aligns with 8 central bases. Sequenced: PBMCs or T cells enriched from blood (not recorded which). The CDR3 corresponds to CASSLREGSEQFF. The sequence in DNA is TGCGCCAGCAGCTTGCGGGAGGGGAGTGAGCAGTTCTTC. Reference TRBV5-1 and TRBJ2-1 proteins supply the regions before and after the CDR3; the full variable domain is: KAGVTQTPRYLIKTRGQQVTLSCSPISGHRSVSWYQQTPGQGLQFLFEYFSETQRNKGNFPGRFSGRQFSNSRSEMNVSTLELGDSALYLCASSLREGSEQFFGPGTRLTVL.